The present T cell receptor beta chain was sequenced within a study of T cell repertoires in cytomegalovirus infection. Turning to the study itself: It can be stated that public TCR beta signatures indicated CMV infection as well as a matching HLA type. Study-level points and caveats: Frequencies of public TCR beta families were cumulated, and this identified carriers of CMV plus the relevant HLA. Across the ex vivo response, the dominant clonotypes were HLA-C-restricted CMV-specific TCR beta clonotypes.

Worth noting for this clonotype: Its matching antigen is unknown.

TCRdb recomputed calls from the reads with MiXCR, one row per CDR3 protein. The sample lists hundreds of thousands of distinct CDR3 sequences; 42% were seen once. Germline CDR1 and CDR2: SGDLS and YYNGEE. Trimming stripped 5 bases from V and 8 bases from J, with 10 bases between. The CDR3 sequence is 12 residues long. The chain joins TRBV9 to TRBJ2-2; D not resolved. The material sequenced was cultured PBMCs, taken from culture after CMV antigen stimulation. The receptor was isolated from a human donor in good health (CMV status not recorded). Some clones in this sample may be carry-over from other donors' samples. CDR3 sequence (DNA): TGTGCCAGCAGTGATTATGCGGGGGAGCTGTTTTTT. Translating it yields CASSDYAGELFF.